This T cell receptor (beta chain) was profiled in a study of neurological immune-mediated disorders. Each CDR3 protein is one row after TCRdb ran MiXCR on the 5' RACE reads. The sample lists approximately 58,000 distinct CDR3 sequences, over 9.5% occurring once. This clonotype was counted ten times or more. The CDR3 runs to 14 residues. The V gene's germline CDR1 is MNHEY and CDR2 SVGAGI. V shed 5 bases, J shed 5 bases, and the junction held 5 bases outside the gene matches. The chain uses TRBV6-5 and TRBJ2-1; the match to TRBD2 covers 8 bases. Specimen: PBMCs. This TCR came from a man aged 60 to 69 in good health. The CDR3 nucleotides read TGTGCCAGCAGTAACCTAGCGGGCGACAATGAGCAGTTCTTC. Its translation: CASSNLAGDNEQFF.